A single sample gave rise to the 8 T cell receptor beta chains below, sequenced in a study of tumor and adjacent non-tumor tissue in lung cancer. No cell sorting was done before RNA was extracted from the tissue. More than 3 cm separated this lung sample from the edge of the tumor. Three rounds of nested PCR, following a modified ARM-PCR protocol, produced the TCRbeta library. One entry per CDR3 protein, called by TCRdb with MiXCR from the multiplex PCR reads. The sample records 90,000 to 100,000 distinct CDR3 sequences, 75% to 90% being singletons. The sequencing input was distant non-tumor lung tissue. The receptor source for this set is a man in his 60s with small cell lung cancer.

This clonotype was found a few times. No conserved phenylalanine or tryptophan is present at the end of the CDR3, so a read error is the likely explanation. The limits of the CDR3 on the DNA are not certain, so only TCRdb's listed CDR3 is given. CDR3 residues: CASSYLIWGLADNEQSL. This chain links TRBV6-5 with TRBJ2-1; TRBD2, the table's D call, lacks a check against the DNA. Per the germline V gene, CDR1 is MNHEY and CDR2 is SVGAGI. The CDR3 is 17 amino acids long, termini counted.

As for this clonotype: Relative to the germline gene, one junction end is altered; a read error may explain this. The chain is built from TRBV10-3 and TRBJ2-2; D is possibly TRBD1 or TRBD2 (5 bases each). Germline V gene data show CDR1 as ENHRY and CDR2 as SYGVKD. CDR3 size: 16 residues. The CDR3: CAISEGLHRGTEELFF. For the CDR3, the DNA is TGTGCCATCAGTGAAGGACTTCATCGGGGCACCGAGGAGCTGTTTTTT.

This clonotype came up once. Mismatch with germline at one junction end may stem from a read error. This chain connects TRBV5-1 to TRBJ1-2; a possible D gene is TRBD1 (5 bases). The CDR3 is 14 amino acids. CDR1 SGHRS and CDR2 YFSETQ come from the germline V gene. The CDR3 DNA reads TGCTCCAGCAGCTCGCAGCAGGGAGGCTATGGCTACACGTTC. This sequence encodes CSSSSQQGGYGYTF.

This clonotype came up once. An end of the junction does not agree with germline; a read error may underlie this. The rearrangement joins TRBV11-2 to TRBJ2-1; D is unclear. Germline assignment: CDR1 SGHAT and CDR2 FQNNGV. There are 14 residues in the CDR3. The DNA for the CDR3 is TGTGCCAGCAGCTTAAGACCCTCCTACAATGAACTATTATTC. Its translation is CASSLRPSYNELLF.

This clonotype has only one observation. This clone may be a read error of a much larger clone one base away. The chain links TRBV11-3 to TRBJ2-3, with D possibly matching TRBD2 (6 bases). V lost 2 bases and J lost 11, with 14 bases in between. Germline loops: CDR1 SGHNT, CDR2 YENEEA. The CDR3 is 13 amino acids. The CDR3, as DNA: TGTGCCAGCAGCTTATCGTCTAGCGTCCTGCAGTATTTT. Its translation: CASSLSSSVLQYF.

Note on this clonotype: The conserved phenylalanine or tryptophan normally closing the CDR3 is absent here, so this likely arose from a read error. This chain joins TRBV4-1 and TRBJ2-1; 7 nucleotides agree with TRBD2. Looked up from germline, CDR1 is MGHRA and CDR2 is YSYEKL. The CDR3 is 16 residues long. V lost 0 bases, J lost 5 bases, and 7 bases stayed unmatched. The CDR3 here is CASSQDAGASDNEQFI. CDR3 sequence (DNA): TGCGCCAGCAGCCAAGACGCGGGAGCATCCGACAATGAGCAGTTCATC.

In the case of this clonotype: The CDR3 does not close with the conserved phenylalanine or tryptophan, likely indicating a read error. The chain carries TRBV10-3 and TRBJ2-1; D possibly corresponds to TRBD1 (6 bases). Germline V lookup: CDR1 ENHRY, CDR2 SYGVKD. The CDR3 covers 14 residues. CDR3 sequence (DNA): TGTGCCATCAGTGGCGACAAGGGGGACAACGAGCAGTTCTTA. This encodes CAISGDKGDNEQFL.

This clonotype was counted a single time. This may be a read error: a much more frequent sequence differs by one nucleotide. The chain has TRBV20-1 and TRBJ2-5; possible D gene TRBD1, 5 bases. CDR3 length: 17 residues. The ends were cut back, 1 base at V and 10 bases at J, with 28 bases in the middle. The germline CDR1 and CDR2 sequences are DFQATT and SNEGSKA (reference sequence). CDR3 region: CSARGHGAANSQFLQYF. Here the CDR3 DNA reads TGCAGTGCTAGAGGTCATGGGGCGGCCAACAGTCAATTTCTCCAGTACTTC.